Here is one TCR beta chain with its context. This entry is derived from a study of shared clonotypes between healthy human individuals. Within Nashville, Tennessee resided all donors, each a Caucasian adult. This CDR3 has 13 amino acids. Germline CDR1 is LGHNA and CDR2 is YSLEER. J was trimmed by 5 bases and V by 8 bases; bases with no gene match: 9. Clones were read by immunoSEQ multiplex PCR, and TCRdb kept only the in-frame ones, dropping some. The data hold roughly 2.5 million clones, with just over 90% observed a single time. The clonotype comes from a man younger than 35 in good health. V gene TRBV4-3 combines with J gene TRBJ2-7; 7 bases match TRBD2. Sequencing input: naive CD4+ T cells sorted from blood. Subset specified: CD45RA+ positively selected. CDR3 amino acids: CASERAGPHEQYF. The CDR3 region has the DNA TGCGCCAGCGAAAGAGCGGGACCCCACGAGCAGTACTTC.